The rows below give T cell receptor beta chains drawn from one sample of a study of human T cells and chemical hapten exposure. TCRdb redid the calling of the RACE reads with MiXCR, one entry per CDR3 protein. The table includes fewer than 500,000 distinct CDR3 sequences, approximately 5.1% detected once. Sequenced here: whole blood, sampled in connection with sensitization to the hapten diphenylcyclopropenone (DPC). The source is a woman aged 45 to 65 with alopecia areata. Some clones in this sample may be carry-over from other donors' samples. CDR3s include the opening cysteine and the closing phenylalanine or tryptophan. A D gene is named only where the DNA matches it firmly. Some rows have no size entry. The others give once, few or many, or a class for an expanded clone.

v_call	j_call	d_call	clone_size	cdr3_nt	cdr3_aa
TRBV24-1	TRBJ2-1	-	many	TGTGCCACCAGTGACCCCACAGTGAATGAGCAGTTCTTC	CATSDPTVNEQFF
TRBV2	TRBJ1-1	TRBD1	-	TGTGCCAGCAGTCAACAGGGGCCTGAAGCTTTCTTT	CASSQQGPEAFF
TRBV28	TRBJ2-7	TRBD2	many	TGTGCCAGCAGTTTAGGGACTAGCGGGACGACCCCTACCTACGAGCAGTACTTC	CASSLGTSGTTPTYEQYF
TRBV3-1	TRBJ2-2	-	many	TGTGCCAGCAGCCCCTGCGGGAAAAAGAGCGGGGAGCTGTTTTTT	CASSPCGKKSGELFF
TRBV5-3	TRBJ2-3	TRBD1	-	TGTGCCAGAAGCCCCCCGGGACAGACTATTATAGATACGCAGTATTTT	CARSPPGQTIIDTQYF
TRBV20-1	TRBJ1-6	-	many	TGCAGTGCTAGAGATGGGACGGCAAATTCACCCCTCCACTTT	CSARDGTANSPLHF
TRBV12-3/TRBV12-4	TRBJ1-2	-	many	TGTGCCAGCAGTCTCTCAGGGGTTAGCTATGGCTACACCTTC	CASSLSGVSYGYTF
TRBV7-2	TRBJ2-1	TRBD2	many	TGTGCCAGCAGCTTGGAGGGACTAGCGGGACACAATGAGCAGTTCTTC	CASSLEGLAGHNEQFF
TRBV7-9	TRBJ1-1	-	-	TGTGCCAGCAGCTTGGGGACAAGTAACACTGAAGCTTTCTTT	CASSLGTSNTEAFF
TRBV20-1	TRBJ2-7	TRBD2	many	TGCAGTGCTAGTCTTCCCCCAGCGGGAGGATACGAGCAGTACTTC	CSASLPPAGGYEQYF
TRBV7-6	TRBJ2-6	-	many	TGTGCCAGCTCTCATGGGGCCAACGTCCTGACTTTC	CASSHGANVLTF
TRBV5-1	TRBJ2-2	-	many	TGCGCCAGCAGCTTGGGAGGCATAGGGGCCGGGGAGCTGTTTTTT	CASSLGGIGAGELFF
TRBV11-2	TRBJ2-1	-	-	TGTGCCAGCAGCTTGGCTAGCGTGCCCTACAATGAGCAGTTCTTC	CASSLASVPYNEQFF
TRBV5-5	TRBJ2-4	-	few	TGTGCCAGCAGCCATTTTACAGGGAAAAACATTCAGTACTTC	CASSHFTGKNIQYF
TRBV6-5	TRBJ1-1	-	few	TGTGCCAGCAGTTCGGGCAGTTTGAACACTGAAGCTTTCTTT	CASSSGSLNTEAFF
TRBV6-1	TRBJ1-5	-	-	TGTGCCAGCAGTGATGAGAGAAATCAGCCCCAGCATTTT	CASSDERNQPQHF
TRBV20-1	TRBJ2-7	TRBD2	many	TGCAGTGCTGGAACTAGCGACGAGCAGTACTTC	CSAGTSDEQYF
TRBV18	TRBJ2-7	-	many	TGTGCCAGCTCACCACCGATGAGTTGGGAGCAGTACTTC	CASSPPMSWEQYF
TRBV20-1	TRBJ2-7	TRBD2	few	TGCAGTGCTAGTAGACCAAGCGGGAGGGTGTACGAGCAGTACTTC	CSASRPSGRVYEQYF
TRBV20-1	TRBJ2-3	-	many	TGCAGTGCCCCGGGCAGTCCCCCGGATACGCAGTATTTT	CSAPGSPPDTQYF
TRBV7-9	TRBJ2-2	TRBD1	few	TGTGCCAGCAGCCCTCGGACAGGGGGCGCGGACACCGGGGAGCTGTTTTTT	CASSPRTGGADTGELFF
TRBV4-3	TRBJ1-1	TRBD1	many	TGCGCCAGCAGCCAGGAACAGGGGGCCGCCCGAGGCACTGAAGCTTTCTTT	CASSQEQGAARGTEAFF
TRBV6-1	TRBJ2-2	TRBD1	few	TGTGCCAGCAGTCCGACGCCGGGACAGGGGATTTCGAACACCGGGGAGCTGTTTTTT	CASSPTPGQGISNTGELFF
TRBV5-4	TRBJ2-7	-	many	TGTGCCAGCAGCTTGTGGGGGGTTCCTCAGGGTGAGCAGTACTTC	CASSLWGVPQGEQYF
TRBV11-2	TRBJ2-7	TRBD1	-	TGTGCCAGCAGCAATGGTAAGGGACAGGCCTTCTACGAGCAGTACTTC	CASSNGKGQAFYEQYF
TRBV15	TRBJ2-1	-	few	TGTGCCACCAGCAGAGGCCGGGACACCTTATACAATGAGCAGTTCTTC	CATSRGRDTLYNEQFF
TRBV4-1	TRBJ2-1	-	many	TGCGCCAGCAGCCAAGATCTTAACTACAATGAGCAGTTCTTC	CASSQDLNYNEQFF
TRBV28	TRBJ1-3	-	-	TGTGCCAGCAGTCAGGGGCTGTCTGGAAACACCATATATTTT	CASSQGLSGNTIYF
TRBV28	TRBJ2-7	TRBD2	-	TGTGCCAGTCGACTAGCGACAAGCTCCTACGAGCAGTACTTC	CASRLATSSYEQYF